The source of this TCR beta chain is a study of cytomegalovirus exposure and HLA in healthy donors. Of note for this clone: Its cognate antigen is unknown.

CDR3 size: 16 residues. CDR1 and CDR2 from the germline V gene are SGHRS and YFSETQ. The junction had 9 bases not matched to a gene; V was cut back by 0 bases and J by 5 bases. General study results and limits: Immune exposure information comprised only CMV serostatus. The study put 150 or so TCR beta chains on its list as cytomegalovirus-associated.

The PCR employed 60 Vbeta primers together with 13 Jbeta primers. Using immunoSEQ multiplex PCR, the repertoire was profiled, and TCRdb retains in-frame clones only, with some absent. The table lists about 150,000 clones, over 70% of them singletons. Source material: PBMCs. The origin of this receptor is a man younger than 45 in good health and CMV-seronegative. The V and J genes are TRBV5-1 and TRBJ1-1; TRBD1 agrees at 8 bases. CDR3 sequence: CASSLGGRGQLTEAFF. CDR3 DNA: TGCGCCAGCAGCTTGGGGGGCAGGGGGCAGTTAACTGAAGCTTTCTTT.